The source of this T cell receptor (beta chain) is a study of Ad26.COV2.S vaccination and SARS-CoV-2 variants. The study's findings and limits: TCR breadth and depth analyses may have underestimated total T cell responses.

Germline values: CDR1 SGHRS, CDR2 YFSETQ. With 0 bases removed from V and 5 bases from J, the gap between germline ends came to 18 bases. This CDR3 spans 16 amino acids. Some clones are missing from TCRdb's copy, which holds only in-frame ones; the method was immunoSEQ multiplex PCR. Of some 350,000 clones listed, about 91% are singletons. Turning to this clone: Its antigen is as yet unknown.

The TCR sequence derives from a human donor who had recovered from COVID-19. The specimen comprised peripheral blood, sampled after recovery from COVID-19. The genes are TRBV5-1 and TRBJ2-7; maybe TRBD2 (6 bases). The CDR3 here is CASSLGGATSSHEQYF. Written as DNA, the CDR3 is TGCGCCAGCAGCTTGGGCGGGGCAACTAGTTCCCACGAGCAGTACTTC.